Listed below are T cell receptor beta chains from one sample, sequenced in a study of breast tumors, draining lymph nodes, adjacent tissues. TCRdb processed the multiplex PCR reads anew with MiXCR; each CDR3 protein has one entry. The table lists about 130,000 distinct CDR3 sequences, around 20% of them singletons. Sample: axillary lymph node tissue. These TCRs come from a female donor with breast cancer. Some clones in this sample may be carry-over from other donors' samples. The CDR3 runs from the conserved cysteine through the conserved F or W. Fields, in order: CDR3 DNA, CDR3 protein, clone size, D gene, J gene, V gene. A D gene is named only where the DNA matches it firmly. Clone size is given for some rows only: seen once, a few or many times, or a class if the clone is expanded.

cdr3_nt: TGCGCCAGCAGCGAGCAAGCGGGAGGCTCTGGGGAGCAGTACTTC
cdr3_aa: CASSEQAGGSGEQYF
clone_size: many
d_call: TRBD2
j_call: TRBJ2-7
v_call: TRBV5-1

cdr3_nt: TGTGCCAGCAGCTCGGGCAGGGGTCCGACAGATACGCAGTATTTT
cdr3_aa: CASSSGRGPTDTQYF
clone_size: many
d_call: NA
j_call: TRBJ2-3
v_call: TRBV6-5

cdr3_nt: TGTGCCAGCAGTGAGGCACCCGGGGGACAGCCAAATTCACCCCTCCACTTT
cdr3_aa: CASSEAPGGQPNSPLHF
clone_size: many
d_call: TRBD1
j_call: TRBJ1-6
v_call: TRBV6-1

cdr3_nt: TGTGCCAGCAGCTTTATTTCTTCTCTAGCGGGAGGCTCGGAGTACTTC
cdr3_aa: CASSFISSLAGGSEYF
clone_size: many
d_call: TRBD2
j_call: TRBJ2-7
v_call: TRBV7-9

cdr3_nt: TGCGCCAGCAGCCAAGGTCGGGAGAGGGGCACAGATACGCAGTATTTT
cdr3_aa: CASSQGRERGTDTQYF
clone_size: many
d_call: NA
j_call: TRBJ2-3
v_call: TRBV4-1

cdr3_nt: TGCAGTGCTAGTGGACCGGGGAATGAGCAGTTCTTC
cdr3_aa: CSASGPGNEQFF
clone_size: many
d_call: NA
j_call: TRBJ2-1
v_call: TRBV20-1

cdr3_nt: TGTGCCAGCAGTCCATCAGGGACAGAAACCTACTTTAACTCACCCCTCCACTTT
cdr3_aa: CASSPSGTETYFNSPLHF
clone_size: many
d_call: TRBD1
j_call: TRBJ1-6
v_call: TRBV27

cdr3_nt: TGTGCCAGCAGCCCAGACAGGGGACCCTCCTACAATGAGCAGTTCTTC
cdr3_aa: CASSPDRGPSYNEQFF
clone_size: many
d_call: TRBD1
j_call: TRBJ2-1
v_call: TRBV7-9

cdr3_nt: TGTGCCAGCAGACGACTAGCGGGAGGTTTTGCAGATACGCAGTATTTT
cdr3_aa: CASRRLAGGFADTQYF
clone_size: many
d_call: TRBD2
j_call: TRBJ2-3
v_call: TRBV7-9

cdr3_nt: TGTGCCAGCAGCCAAGATAGGGGCAGGGTAAACACTGAAGCTTTCTTT
cdr3_aa: CASSQDRGRVNTEAFF
clone_size: NA
d_call: NA
j_call: TRBJ1-1
v_call: TRBV3-1

cdr3_nt: TGTGCCAGCAGCTTAGCGGAGGGCCACTATGGCCACACCTTC
cdr3_aa: CASSLAEGHYGHTF
clone_size: many
d_call: NA
j_call: TRBJ1-2
v_call: TRBV7-8

cdr3_nt: TGTGCCAGCAGTTACTCACAGGGTAACACTGAAGCTTTCTTT
cdr3_aa: CASSYSQGNTEAFF
clone_size: NA
d_call: NA
j_call: TRBJ1-1
v_call: TRBV6-5